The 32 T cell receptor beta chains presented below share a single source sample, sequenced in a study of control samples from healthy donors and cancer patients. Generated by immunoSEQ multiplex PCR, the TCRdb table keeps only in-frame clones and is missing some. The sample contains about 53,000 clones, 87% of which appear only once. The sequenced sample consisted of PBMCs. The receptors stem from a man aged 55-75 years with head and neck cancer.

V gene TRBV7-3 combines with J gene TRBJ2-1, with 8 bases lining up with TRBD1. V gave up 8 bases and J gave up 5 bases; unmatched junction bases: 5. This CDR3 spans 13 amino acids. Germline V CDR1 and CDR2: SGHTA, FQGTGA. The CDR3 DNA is TGTGCCAGCGCGACAGGGGCGAACAATGAGCAGTTCTTC. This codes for CASATGANNEQFF.

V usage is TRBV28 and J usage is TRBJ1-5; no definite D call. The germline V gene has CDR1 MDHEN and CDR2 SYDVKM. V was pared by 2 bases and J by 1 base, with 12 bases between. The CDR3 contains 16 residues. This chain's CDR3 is CASSLKGGASNQPQHF. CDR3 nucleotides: TGTGCCAGCAGTTTAAAGGGTGGAGCGAGCAATCAGCCCCAGCATTTT.

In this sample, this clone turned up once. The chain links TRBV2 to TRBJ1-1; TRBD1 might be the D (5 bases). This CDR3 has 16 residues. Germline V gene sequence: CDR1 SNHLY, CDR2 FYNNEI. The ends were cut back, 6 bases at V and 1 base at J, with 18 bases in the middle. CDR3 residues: CASSGTFGTANTEAFF. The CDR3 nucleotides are TGTGCCAGCAGCGGGACCTTTGGTACAGCGAACACTGAAGCTTTCTTT.

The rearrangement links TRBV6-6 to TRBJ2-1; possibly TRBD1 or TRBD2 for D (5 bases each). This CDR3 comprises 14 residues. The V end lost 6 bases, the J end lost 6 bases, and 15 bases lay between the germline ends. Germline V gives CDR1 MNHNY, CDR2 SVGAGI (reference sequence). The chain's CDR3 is CASRQPERGNEQFF. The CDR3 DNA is TGTGCCAGCAGACAACCTGAGAGGGGCAATGAGCAGTTCTTC.

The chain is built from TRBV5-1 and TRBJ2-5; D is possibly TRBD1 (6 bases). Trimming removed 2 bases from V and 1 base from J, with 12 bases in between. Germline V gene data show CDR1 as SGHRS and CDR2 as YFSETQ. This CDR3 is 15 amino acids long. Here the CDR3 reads CASSFYGQFQETQYF. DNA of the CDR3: TGCGCCAGCAGCTTTTACGGACAGTTCCAAGAGACCCAGTACTTC.

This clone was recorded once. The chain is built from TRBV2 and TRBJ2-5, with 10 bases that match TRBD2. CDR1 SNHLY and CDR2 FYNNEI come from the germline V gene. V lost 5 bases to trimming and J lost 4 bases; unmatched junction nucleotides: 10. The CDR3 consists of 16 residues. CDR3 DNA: TGTGCCAGCAGTACTGGACAGCGGGGGGGCCTAGAGACCCAGTACTTC. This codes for CASSTGQRGGLETQYF.

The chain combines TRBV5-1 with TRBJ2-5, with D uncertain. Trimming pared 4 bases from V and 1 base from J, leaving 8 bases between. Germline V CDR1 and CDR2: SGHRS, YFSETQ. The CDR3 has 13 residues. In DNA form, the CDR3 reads TGCGCCAGCAGCGCAACCGTCCAAGAGACCCAGTACTTC. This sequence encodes CASSATVQETQYF.

This CDR3 is CASSQDHYGGDYGYTF. CDR3 sequence (DNA): TGCGCCAGCAGCCAAGATCATTACGGGGGTGACTATGGCTACACCTTC. V and J are TRBV4-1 and TRBJ1-2, with D perhaps matching TRBD1 (5 bases). The CDR3 loop spans 16 amino acids. Between the trimmed V and J ends, which lost 0 bases and 3 bases, there was a span of 14 bases. The germline V gene encodes CDR1 MGHRA and CDR2 YSYEKL.

The CDR3 DNA is TGTGCCAGCAGTTACTCGAATAGGGTGGAAAAACTGTTTTTT. Its protein product is CASSYSNRVEKLFF. The chain is built from TRBV6-5 and TRBJ1-4; no firm D call. The CDR3 runs 14 residues. The germline V and J ends were trimmed by 0 bases and 8 bases, with 10 bases remaining between them. Germline V gene sequence: CDR1 MNHEY, CDR2 SVGAGI.

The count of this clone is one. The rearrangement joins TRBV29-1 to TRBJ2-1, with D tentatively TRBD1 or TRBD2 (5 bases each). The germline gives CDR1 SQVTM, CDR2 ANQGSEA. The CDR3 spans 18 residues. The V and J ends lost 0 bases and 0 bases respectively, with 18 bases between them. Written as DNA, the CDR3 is TGCAGCGTTGAAGAGGGGCTGTTCCGGGGTAGCTCCTACAATGAGCAGTTCTTC. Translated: CSVEEGLFRGSSYNEQFF.

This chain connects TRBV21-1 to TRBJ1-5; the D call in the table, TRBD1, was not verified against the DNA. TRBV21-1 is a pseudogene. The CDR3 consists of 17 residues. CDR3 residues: CASSKGMPGQGSQPQHF. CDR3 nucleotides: TGTGCCAGCAGCAAAGGCATGCCGGGACAGGGGAGTCAGCCCCAGCATTTT.

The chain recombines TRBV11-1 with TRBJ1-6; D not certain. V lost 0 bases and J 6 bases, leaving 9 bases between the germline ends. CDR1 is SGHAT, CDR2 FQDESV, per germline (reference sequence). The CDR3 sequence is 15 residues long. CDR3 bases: TGTGCCAGCAGCTTAGCGACGGGGAGTAATTCACCCCTCCACTTT. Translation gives CASSLATGSNSPLHF.

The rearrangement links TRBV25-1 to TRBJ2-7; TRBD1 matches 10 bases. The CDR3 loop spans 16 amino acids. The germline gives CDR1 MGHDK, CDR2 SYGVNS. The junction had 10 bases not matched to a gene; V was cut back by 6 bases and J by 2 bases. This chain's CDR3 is CASRSTSGTGAYEQYF. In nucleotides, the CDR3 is TGTGCCAGCAGGTCAACCTCCGGGACAGGGGCCTACGAGCAGTACTTC.

In DNA form, the CDR3 reads TGTGCCAGCAGTAAAGGCAGGGGGCTCGATGAGCAGTTCTTC. Encoded protein: CASSKGRGLDEQFF. The gene calls are TRBV7-8 and TRBJ2-1; 8 nucleotides align to TRBD1. Germline trimming cut 6 bases from V and 8 bases from J; bases unmatched to any gene: 9. CDR3 size: 14 residues. CDR1 SGHVS and CDR2 FQNEAQ come from the germline V gene.

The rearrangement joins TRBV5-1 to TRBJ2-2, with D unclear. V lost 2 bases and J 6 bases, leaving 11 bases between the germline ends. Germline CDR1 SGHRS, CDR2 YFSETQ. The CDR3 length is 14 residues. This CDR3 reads CASSFGFGPGELFF. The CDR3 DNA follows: TGCGCCAGCAGCTTCGGCTTCGGGCCCGGGGAGCTGTTTTTT.

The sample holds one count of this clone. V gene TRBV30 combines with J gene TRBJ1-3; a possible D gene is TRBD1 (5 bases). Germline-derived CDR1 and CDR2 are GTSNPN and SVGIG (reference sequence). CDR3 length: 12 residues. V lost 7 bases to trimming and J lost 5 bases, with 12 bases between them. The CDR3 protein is CASQVFRNTIYF. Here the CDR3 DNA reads TGTGCCTCACAGGTCTTTCGAAACACCATATATTTT.

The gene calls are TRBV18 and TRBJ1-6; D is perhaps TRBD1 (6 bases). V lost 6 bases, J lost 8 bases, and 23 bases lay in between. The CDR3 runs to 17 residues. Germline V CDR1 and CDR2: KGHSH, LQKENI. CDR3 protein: CASSLGQTRSAYSPLHF. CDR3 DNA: TGTGCCAGCTCGCTGGGACAAACGAGGTCGGCGTATTCACCCCTCCACTTT.

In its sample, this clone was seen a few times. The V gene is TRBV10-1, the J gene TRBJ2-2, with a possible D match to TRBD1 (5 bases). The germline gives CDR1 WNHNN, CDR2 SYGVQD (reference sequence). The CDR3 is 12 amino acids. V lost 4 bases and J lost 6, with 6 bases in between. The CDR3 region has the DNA TGCGCCAGCAGTGCAGGGTCCGGGGAGCTGTTTTTT. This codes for CASSAGSGELFF.

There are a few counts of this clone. Written as DNA, the CDR3 is TGTGCCAGCAGTCCGGGGGCGAACACCGGGGAGCTGTTTTTT. Translated, it gives CASSPGANTGELFF. The chain employs TRBV9 and TRBJ2-2; possible D gene TRBD2, 6 bases. The V end lost 5 bases, the J end lost 0 bases, and 8 bases lay between the germline ends. Germline CDR1 SGDLS, CDR2 YYNGEE. CDR3 size: 14 residues.

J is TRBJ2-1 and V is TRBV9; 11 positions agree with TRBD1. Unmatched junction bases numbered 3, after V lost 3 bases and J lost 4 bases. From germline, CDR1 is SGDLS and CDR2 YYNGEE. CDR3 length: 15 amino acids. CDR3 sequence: CASSDGTGGYNEQFF. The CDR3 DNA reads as TGTGCCAGCAGCGACGGGACAGGGGGTTACAATGAGCAGTTCTTC.

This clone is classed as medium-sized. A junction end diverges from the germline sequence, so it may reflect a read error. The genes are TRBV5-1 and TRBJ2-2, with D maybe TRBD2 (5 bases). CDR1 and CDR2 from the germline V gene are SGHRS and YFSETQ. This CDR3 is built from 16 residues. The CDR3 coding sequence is TGCGCCAGCAGCCGCGAAGGGAGCCCGAACCCCGGGGAGCTGTTTTTT. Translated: CASSREGSPNPGELFF. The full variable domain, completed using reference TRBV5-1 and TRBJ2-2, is KAGVTQTPRYLIKTRGQQVTLSCSPISGHRSVSWYQQTPGQGLQFLFEYFSETQRNKGNFPGRFSGRQFSNSRSEMNVSTLELGDSALYLCASSREGSPNPGELFFGEGSRLTVL.

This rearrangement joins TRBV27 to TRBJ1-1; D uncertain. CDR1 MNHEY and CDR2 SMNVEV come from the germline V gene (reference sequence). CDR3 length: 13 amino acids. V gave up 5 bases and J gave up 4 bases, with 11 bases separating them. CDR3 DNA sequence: TGTGCCAGCAGTATGGGTTCGACCACTGAAGCTTTCTTT. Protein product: CASSMGSTTEAFF.

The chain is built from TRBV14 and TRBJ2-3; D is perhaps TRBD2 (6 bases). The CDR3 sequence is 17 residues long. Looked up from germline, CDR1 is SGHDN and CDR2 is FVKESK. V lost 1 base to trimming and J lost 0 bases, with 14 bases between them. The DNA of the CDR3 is TGTGCCAGCAGCCAAGGTCGCAGCGGGTATAGCACAGATACGCAGTATTTT. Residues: CASSQGRSGYSTDTQYF.

The CDR3 loop reads CASGGEDSRRGLSTDTQYF. CDR3 nucleotides: TGCGCCAGCGGTGGGGAGGATAGTAGGAGGGGATTAAGCACAGATACGCAGTATTTT. The chain employs TRBV10-2 and TRBJ2-3, with D possibly matching TRBD2 (6 bases). In germline, CDR1 is WSHSY, CDR2 SAAADI. The CDR3 extends over 19 amino acids. Trimming pared 8 bases from V and 0 bases from J, leaving 27 bases between.

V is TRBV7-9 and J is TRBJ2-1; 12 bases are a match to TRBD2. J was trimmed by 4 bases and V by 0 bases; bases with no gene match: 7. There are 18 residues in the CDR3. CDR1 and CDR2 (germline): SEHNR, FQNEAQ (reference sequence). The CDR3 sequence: CASSLASTGTSGYNEQFF. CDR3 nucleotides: TGTGCCAGCAGCTTAGCATCAACCGGGACTAGCGGGTACAATGAGCAGTTCTTC. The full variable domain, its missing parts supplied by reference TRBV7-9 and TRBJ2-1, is DTGVSQNPRHKITKRGQNVTFRCDPISEHNRLYWYRQTLGQGPEFLTYFQNEAQLEKSRLLSDRFSAERPKGSFSTLEIQRTEQGDSAMYLCASSLASTGTSGYNEQFFGPGTRLTVL.

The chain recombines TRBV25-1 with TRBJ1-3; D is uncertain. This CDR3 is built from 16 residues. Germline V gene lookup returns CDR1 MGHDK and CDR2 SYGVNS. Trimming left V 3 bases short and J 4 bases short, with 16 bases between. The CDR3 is CASSDRVDAGGNTIYF. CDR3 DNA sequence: TGTGCCAGCAGTGATCGGGTGGACGCTGGGGGAAACACCATATATTTT.

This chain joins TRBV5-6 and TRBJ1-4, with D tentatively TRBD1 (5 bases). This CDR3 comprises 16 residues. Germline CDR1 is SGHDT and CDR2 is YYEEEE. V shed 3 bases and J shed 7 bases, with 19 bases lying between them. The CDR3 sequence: CASSSRFRRGSEKLFF. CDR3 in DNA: TGTGCCAGCAGCTCCCGGTTTCGCCGGGGGAGTGAAAAACTGTTTTTT.

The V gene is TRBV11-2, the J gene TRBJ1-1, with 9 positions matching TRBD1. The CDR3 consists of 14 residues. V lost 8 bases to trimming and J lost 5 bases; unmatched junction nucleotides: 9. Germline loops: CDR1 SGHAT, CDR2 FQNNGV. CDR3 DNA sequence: TGTGCCAGCCGACCCACAGGGGGCAGGACTGAAGCTTTCTTT. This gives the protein CASRPTGGRTEAFF.

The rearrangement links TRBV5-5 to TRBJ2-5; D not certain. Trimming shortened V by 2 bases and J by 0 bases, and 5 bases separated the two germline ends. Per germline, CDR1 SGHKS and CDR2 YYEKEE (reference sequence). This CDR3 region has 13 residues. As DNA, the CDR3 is TGTGCCAGCAGCTTATACCACCAAGAGACCCAGTACTTC. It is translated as CASSLYHQETQYF. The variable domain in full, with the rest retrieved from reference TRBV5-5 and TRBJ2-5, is DAGVTQSPTHLIKTRGQQVTLRCSPISGHKSVSWYQQVLGQGPQFIFQYYEKEERGRGNFPDRFSARQFPNYSSELNVNALLLGDSALYLCASSLYHQETQYFGPGTRLLVL.

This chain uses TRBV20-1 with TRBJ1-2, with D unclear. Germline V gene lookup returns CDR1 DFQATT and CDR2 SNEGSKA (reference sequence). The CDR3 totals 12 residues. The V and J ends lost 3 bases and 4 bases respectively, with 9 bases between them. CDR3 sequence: CSASMAAYGYTF. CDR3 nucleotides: TGCAGTGCTAGTATGGCAGCCTATGGCTACACCTTC.

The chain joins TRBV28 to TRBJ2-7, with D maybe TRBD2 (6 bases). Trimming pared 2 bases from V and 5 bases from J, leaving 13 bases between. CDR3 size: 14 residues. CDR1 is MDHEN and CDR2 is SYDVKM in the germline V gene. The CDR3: CASSLRWRDHEQYF. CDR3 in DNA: TGTGCCAGCAGTTTACGGTGGAGGGACCACGAGCAGTACTTC.

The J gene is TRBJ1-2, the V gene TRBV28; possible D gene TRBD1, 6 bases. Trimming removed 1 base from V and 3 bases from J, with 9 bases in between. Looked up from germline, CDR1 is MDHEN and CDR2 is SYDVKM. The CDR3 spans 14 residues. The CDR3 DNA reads TGTGCCAGCAGTTTATTTAGGACAGACTATGGCTACACCTTC. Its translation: CASSLFRTDYGYTF.